The 10 T cell receptor beta chains given below trace back to one sample, sequenced in a study of blood T cells in healthy people across ages. The authors ran a second PCR of about 7 to 11 cycles using a sample-barcoded 5' primer and a J-beta primer mix. TCRdb reanalysed the 5' RACE reads using MiXCR and keeps one entry per CDR3 protein. The sample has about 1,500,000 distinct CDR3 sequences; around 42% are singletons. The sequencing input was blood. The receptors originated from a woman under 30 in good health.

This clonotype turned up a few times. This CDR3 reads CASRLAPGLVTGEQYF. The CDR3 DNA reads as TGCGCCAGCAGGCTCGCTCCGGGACTAGTAACGGGCGAGCAGTACTTC. The V and J genes are TRBV4-1 and TRBJ2-7, with TRBD2 identical over 8 bases. Germline V gives CDR1 MGHRA, CDR2 YSYEKL. V shed 6 bases and J 6 bases; nucleotides not matched to a gene: 16. CDR3 length equals 16 residues.

Regarding this clonotype: A junction boundary mismatches the germline segment, possibly from a read error. The rearrangement uses TRBV30 and TRBJ1-2; D remains unclear. The CDR3 has 13 amino acids. Looked up from germline, CDR1 is GTSNPN and CDR2 is SVGIG (reference sequence). The DNA for the CDR3 is TGTGCCTGGAGTGGAGGAAGAACATATGGCCACACCTTC. Its translation is CAWSGGRTYGHTF.

The chain joins TRBV6-1 to TRBJ1-1; D gene ambiguous. V lost 4 bases, J lost 7 bases, and 7 bases lay in between. Germline CDR1 and CDR2: MNHNS and SASEGT. The CDR3 length is 11 residues. The CDR3 sequence: CASSAWSEAFF. CDR3 sequence (DNA): TGTGCCAGCAGTGCGTGGAGTGAAGCTTTCTTT.

The chain recombines TRBV4-1 with TRBJ2-3; a possible D gene is TRBD2 (7 bases). CDR3 length equals 16 residues. The germline V gene has CDR1 MGHRA and CDR2 YSYEKL. Trimming removed 1 base at V and 0 bases at J, with 11 bases between. CDR3 nucleotides: TGCGCCAGCAGCCAAGGTGAGGGGGGGAGCACAGATACGCAGTATTTT. Its translation is CASSQGEGGSTDTQYF.

This chain joins TRBV7-6 and TRBJ2-3; TRBD1 matches 7 bases. The CDR3 loop spans 17 amino acids. Germline V gene data show CDR1 as SGHVS and CDR2 as FNYEAQ. Unmatched junction bases numbered 10, after V lost 1 base and J lost 3 bases. The CDR3 bases are TGTGCCAGCAGCTTAGTCATAGTGGTACAGGGGACAGATACGCAGTATTTT. Encoded protein: CASSLVIVVQGTDTQYF.

This clonotype was counted between two and nine times. The rearrangement uses TRBV27 and TRBJ2-1; 9 bases line up with TRBD2. CDR3 length: 15 amino acids. V lost 6 bases, J lost 3 bases, and 6 bases stayed unmatched. Germline CDR1 and CDR2: MNHEY and SMNVEV (reference sequence). CDR3 amino acids: CASSIGLASYNEQFF. Here the CDR3 DNA reads TGTGCCAGCAGCATCGGACTAGCGAGCTACAATGAGCAGTTCTTC.

The chain has TRBV5-1 and TRBJ2-3; D is undetermined. The CDR3 extends over 18 amino acids. V gave up 3 bases and J gave up 10 bases, with 30 bases separating them. The germline gives CDR1 SGHRS, CDR2 YFSETQ. The CDR3 sequence is CASSWRTLLADLADAQYF. In nucleotides, the CDR3 is TGCGCCAGCAGCTGGAGAACGCTCTTAGCCGATCTTGCGGATGCGCAGTATTTT.

This clonotype was recorded only once. The chain has TRBV20-1 and TRBJ2-3; D unclear. Germline V gene sequence: CDR1 DFQATT, CDR2 SNEGSKA (reference sequence). CDR3 length: 13 amino acids. V lost 2 bases, J lost 2 bases, and 8 bases lay in between. The CDR3 bases are TGCAGTGCTAGATTGGGAAACACAGATACGCAGTATTTT. It codes for CSARLGNTDTQYF.

The CDR3 loop reads CASSYHNPGTSGSHEQYF. The CDR3 DNA reads TGTGCCAGCAGTTACCATAATCCCGGGACTAGCGGGAGCCACGAGCAGTACTTC. The rearrangement joins TRBV6-5 to TRBJ2-1; 14 bases fit TRBD2. The assigned J gene may be wrong: the sequence end matches TRBJ2-7 better. Germline loops: CDR1 MNHEY, CDR2 SVGAGI. The CDR3 extends over 18 amino acids.

The rearrangement uses TRBV7-9 and TRBJ2-5, with D possibly being TRBD2 (5 bases). The germline CDR1 and CDR2 sequences are SEHNR and FQNEAQ (reference sequence). This CDR3 spans 15 amino acids. V dropped 3 bases and J dropped 0 bases, with 11 bases sitting between them. The chain's CDR3 is CASSLWSRDQETQYF. CDR3 DNA sequence: TGTGCCAGCAGCTTGTGGTCGCGGGACCAAGAGACCCAGTACTTC. Looking up the rest from reference TRBV7-9 and TRBJ2-5 gives the full variable domain: DTGVSQNPRHKITKRGQNVTFRCDPISEHNRLYWYRQTLGQGPEFLTYFQNEAQLEKSRLLSDRFSAERPKGSFSTLEIQRTEQGDSAMYLCASSLWSRDQETQYFGPGTRLLVL.